This TCR beta chain was identified during a study of identical twins. V lost 1 base and J lost 5, with 8 bases in between. The CDR3 covers 13 residues. CDR1 and CDR2 (germline): MDHEN, SYDVKM. Study-wide results and caveats: The authors drew conclusions from cross-sectional statistical analysis rather than following the same donors. In beta out-of-frame sequences, the excess sharing between twins was weaker.

TCRdb reprocessed the 5' RACE reads via MiXCR and lists one record per CDR3 protein. The data hold around 490,000 distinct CDR3 sequences, with approximately 20% observed a single time. Comment on this clonotype: Its antigen is undetermined.

This same sample was also taken into another study, of yellow fever vaccine responses in identical twins.

The clonotype was recovered from a woman aged 18-29 years in good health. Sequenced material: CD4+ T cells sorted from blood. J is TRBJ1-2 and V is TRBV28; D unresolved. The CDR3 is CASSLSAGYGYTF. The CDR3 DNA is TGTGCCAGCAGTTTATCCGCGGGTTATGGCTACACCTTC.